This T cell receptor (beta chain) appears in the sequencing data of a study of T cells in Graves' hyperthyroidism and ophthalmopathy. To note about this clonotype: This clone may be a read error of a much larger clone one base away.

The CDR3 has 17 amino acids. In germline, CDR1 is SEHNR, CDR2 FQNEAQ (reference sequence). V lost 4 bases and J 0 bases, leaving 16 bases between the germline ends. The source material, RNA transcripts, was used to amplify TCR beta CDR3 regions. HTBI primers were the set used in a first-round RT-PCR of the TCR CDR3. TCRdb processed the multiplex PCR reads anew with MiXCR; each CDR3 protein has one entry. The table has roughly 380,000 distinct CDR3 sequences, approximately 13% seen once. The sample taken for sequencing was blood. V is TRBV7-9 and J is TRBJ2-1; unclear D gene. The clonotype comes from a woman younger than 35 with Graves' hyperthyroidism. CDR3 sequence reads: CASSSSATVSSYNEQFF. In nucleotides, the CDR3 is TGTGCCAGCAGCTCCTCCGCGACCGTGAGCTCCTACAATGAGCAGTTCTTC.